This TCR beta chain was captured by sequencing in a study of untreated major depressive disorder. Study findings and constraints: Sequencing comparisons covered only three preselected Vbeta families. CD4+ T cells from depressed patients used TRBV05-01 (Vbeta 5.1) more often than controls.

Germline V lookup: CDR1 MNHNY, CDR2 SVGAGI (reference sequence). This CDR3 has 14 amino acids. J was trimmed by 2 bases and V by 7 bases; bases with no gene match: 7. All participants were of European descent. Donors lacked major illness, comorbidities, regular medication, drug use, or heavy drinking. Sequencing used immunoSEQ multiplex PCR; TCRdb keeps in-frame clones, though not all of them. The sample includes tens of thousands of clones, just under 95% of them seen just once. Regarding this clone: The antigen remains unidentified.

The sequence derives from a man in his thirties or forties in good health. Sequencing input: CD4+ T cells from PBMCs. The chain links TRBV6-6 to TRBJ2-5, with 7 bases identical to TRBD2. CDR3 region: CASIAGTTQETQYF. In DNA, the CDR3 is TGTGCCAGCATCGCCGGGACTACACAAGAGACCCAGTACTTC.